Each of the 28 T cell receptor beta chains below was sequenced from the same sample in a study of T cell changes during pregnancy in multiple sclerosis. Sequencing used immunoSEQ multiplex PCR; TCRdb keeps in-frame clones, though not all of them. The repertoire holds approximately 29,000 clones, with 75% to 95% as singletons. Sequenced material: CD8+ T cells from peripheral blood mononuclear cells, taken before pregnancy. These receptors originate from a female donor with multiple sclerosis, enrolled in a pregnancy study.

The chain combines TRBV10-1 with TRBJ2-2; perhaps TRBD1 as D (5 bases). The V and J ends lost 0 bases and 5 bases respectively, with 28 bases between them. The germline V gene has CDR1 WNHNN and CDR2 SYGVQD (reference sequence). CDR3 length: 21 residues. For the CDR3, the DNA is TGCGCCAGCAGTGAGTCCGTTGAGACAGACACTGTAAATGGTAGGACCGGGGAGCTGTTTTTT. Its protein is CASSESVETDTVNGRTGELFF.

This chain links TRBV27 with TRBJ2-3; no reliable D call. Germline V gene data show CDR1 as MNHEY and CDR2 as SMNVEV (reference sequence). This CDR3 region has 15 residues. Trimming stripped 6 bases from V and 4 bases from J, with 17 bases between. The DNA for the CDR3 is TGTGCCAGCAGCACGCCCCTCCTTGCGGCAGATACGCAGTATTTT. It codes for CASSTPLLAADTQYF.

Only one count was recorded for this clone. The gene calls are TRBV7-9 and TRBJ2-5; 8 nucleotides agree with TRBD1. Per the germline V gene, CDR1 is SEHNR and CDR2 is FQNEAQ (reference sequence). This CDR3 comprises 13 residues. V trimming: 5 bases; J trimming: 7 bases; junction bases outside the gene matches: 6. The CDR3 nucleotides are TGTGCCAGCAGCCACAGTACAGGGGGGACCCAGTACTTC. Amino acid sequence: CASSHSTGGTQYF.

The chain couples TRBV5-6 to TRBJ2-5, with D possibly being TRBD2 (5 bases). The CDR3 contains 14 residues. Trimming took off 0 bases at V and 1 base at J, with 7 bases between the two ends. Germline-derived CDR1 and CDR2 are SGHDT and YYEEEE. The CDR3 reads CASSLASSQETQYF. DNA of the CDR3: TGTGCCAGCAGCTTGGCTAGCAGCCAAGAGACCCAGTACTTC.

This clone rates as medium-sized. The rearrangement joins TRBV10-3 to TRBJ2-1, with D possibly TRBD2 on 5 matching bases. V was shortened by 3 bases and J by 1 base, with 10 bases between the two germline ends. Germline CDR1 and CDR2: ENHRY and SYGVKD. The CDR3 runs to 15 residues. As DNA, the CDR3 is TGTGCCATCAGTGAAGCGGACCAATCCTACAATGAGCAGTTCTTC. Translated: CAISEADQSYNEQFF.

This chain joins TRBV4-3 and TRBJ2-7, with 7 bases aligning to TRBD2. This CDR3 contains 16 residues. The germline V gene encodes CDR1 LGHNA and CDR2 YSLEER. V was pared by 1 base and J by 0 bases, with 6 bases of the junction left unmatched. The CDR3 protein is CASSQGERDGSYEQYF. In DNA form, the CDR3 reads TGCGCCAGCAGCCAAGGAGAGCGGGATGGCTCCTACGAGCAGTACTTC.

This clone was observed a single time. DNA for the CDR3: TGCAGCGTTGTAACCGGGACAGATAACCTCAATGAGCAGTTCTTC. This translates into CSVVTGTDNLNEQFF. V usage is TRBV29-1 and J usage is TRBJ2-1; 7 nucleotides match TRBD1. Germline V gene data show CDR1 as SQVTM and CDR2 as ANQGSEA. Trimming cost V 4 bases and J 6 bases; bases outside gene matches: 12. This CDR3 has 15 residues.

The V and J genes are TRBV28 and TRBJ2-1; perhaps TRBD2 as D (5 bases). CDR3 size: 17 residues. The V end was cut by 5 bases, the J end by 4 bases, with 21 bases between. Germline CDR1 and CDR2: MDHEN and SYDVKM. CDR3 in amino acids: CASSLRISVSLYNEQFF. The CDR3 DNA reads TGTGCCAGCAGTCTACGGATTAGCGTAAGCCTTTACAATGAGCAGTTCTTC. Filled out from reference TRBV28 and TRBJ2-1, the complete variable domain reads DVKVTQSSRYLVKRTGEKVFLECVQDMDHENMFWYRQDPGLGLRLIYFSYDVKMKEKGDIPEGYSVSREKKERFSLILESASTNQTSMYLCASSLRISVSLYNEQFFGPGTRLTVL.

This chain connects TRBV5-1 to TRBJ2-7, with 9 bases that match TRBD2. CDR3 length: 13 residues. With 4 bases clipped from V and 2 bases from J, the junction kept 1 base outside the gene matches. Germline V gene lookup returns CDR1 SGHRS and CDR2 YFSETQ. The DNA for the CDR3 is TGCGCCAGCAGCCTAGCGGGAACCTACGAGCAGTACTTC. This sequence encodes CASSLAGTYEQYF.

V gene TRBV7-9 combines with J gene TRBJ1-2, with 9 bases matching TRBD1. Germline loops: CDR1 SEHNR, CDR2 FQNEAQ (reference sequence). This CDR3 is 14 amino acids long. J lost 8 bases, V lost 4 bases, and 8 bases had no gene match. DNA of the CDR3: TGTGCCAGCAGCTCGGGACAGGGATTACCAGGCTACACCTTC. As protein: CASSSGQGLPGYTF. Full variable domain (rest looked up from reference TRBV7-9 and TRBJ1-2): DTGVSQNPRHKITKRGQNVTFRCDPISEHNRLYWYRQTLGQGPEFLTYFQNEAQLEKSRLLSDRFSAERPKGSFSTLEIQRTEQGDSAMYLCASSSGQGLPGYTFGSGTRLTVV.

The chain joins TRBV2 to TRBJ2-3; 12 bases are a match to TRBD2. Losses at the gene ends were 5 bases for V and 6 bases for J; bases not matched to a gene: 9. CDR1 and CDR2 from the germline V gene are SNHLY and FYNNEI. The CDR3 extends over 16 amino acids. The CDR3 sequence: CASSSETSGSVDTQYF. As DNA, the CDR3 is TGTGCCAGCAGTAGCGAGACTAGCGGGAGTGTTGATACGCAGTATTTT.

This chain connects TRBV5-1 to TRBJ2-1; 14 nucleotides agree with TRBD2. With 3 bases clipped from V and 0 bases from J, the junction kept 5 bases outside the gene matches. The CDR3 has 18 amino acids. Per germline, CDR1 SGHRS and CDR2 YFSETQ. CDR3 coding DNA: TGCGCCAGCAGCTGGACTAGCGGGAGGCCGAGCTCCTACAATGAGCAGTTCTTC. This encodes CASSWTSGRPSSYNEQFF.

This clone was found once. V gene TRBV20-1 combines with J gene TRBJ2-3; D is unresolved. The CDR3 loop spans 10 amino acids. Germline CDR1 and CDR2: DFQATT and SNEGSKA (reference sequence). Trimming pared 6 bases from V and 4 bases from J, leaving 5 bases between. The CDR3 DNA follows: TGCAGTGCAGAGGCAGATACGCAGTATTTT. Translated: CSAEADTQYF.

J is TRBJ1-5 and V is TRBV27, with D perhaps matching TRBD1 (6 bases). From germline, CDR1 is MNHEY and CDR2 SMNVEV (reference sequence). With 3 bases removed from V and 0 bases from J, the gap between germline ends came to 9 bases. The CDR3 is 15 residues long. The DNA of the CDR3 is TGTGCCAGCAGTTTGACAGGACATAGCAATCAGCCCCAGCATTTT. This sequence encodes CASSLTGHSNQPQHF.

The chain is built from TRBV27 and TRBJ1-2; D might be TRBD1 (5 bases). The ends were cut back, 4 bases at V and 3 bases at J, with 9 bases in the middle. The CDR3 extends over 13 amino acids. Germline assignment: CDR1 MNHEY and CDR2 SMNVEV (reference sequence). The CDR3 bases are TGTGCCAGCAGTTGGGGCAGGGACTATGGCTACACCTTC. Translation gives CASSWGRDYGYTF.

V usage is TRBV7-9 and J usage is TRBJ2-1, with unresolved D. V gave up 1 base and J gave up 10 bases, with 8 bases separating them. CDR1 and CDR2 from the germline V gene are SEHNR and FQNEAQ (reference sequence). CDR3 length equals 12 residues. The DNA of the CDR3 is TGTGCCAGCAGCTTAGGAGCTTGGGAGCAGTTCTTC. Translating gives CASSLGAWEQFF. Full variable domain (missing parts from reference TRBV7-9 and TRBJ2-1): DTGVSQNPRHKITKRGQNVTFRCDPISEHNRLYWYRQTLGQGPEFLTYFQNEAQLEKSRLLSDRFSAERPKGSFSTLEIQRTEQGDSAMYLCASSLGAWEQFFGPGTRLTVL.

The chain recombines TRBV5-1 with TRBJ2-1, with TRBD2 matching over 9 bases. The CDR3 extends over 18 amino acids. CDR1 and CDR2 from the germline V gene are SGHRS and YFSETQ. V gave up 4 bases and J gave up 1 base; unmatched junction bases: 12. CDR3 in DNA: TGCGCCAGCAGCACTGACGGACTAGCGCCGGATTCCTACAATGAGCAGTTCTTC. It specifies CASSTDGLAPDSYNEQFF.

The chain couples TRBV5-4 to TRBJ2-1; D not certain. Germline-derived CDR1 and CDR2 are SGHNT and YYREEE (reference sequence). V lost 4 bases and J 6 bases, leaving 8 bases between the germline ends. CDR3 length equals 12 residues. CDR3 DNA sequence: TGTGCCAGCAGCGAATGGGCCAATGAGCAGTTCTTC. Its translation: CASSEWANEQFF.

The chain has TRBV6-5 and TRBJ2-7; TRBD1 matches at 9 bases. Germline CDR1 reads MNHEY; CDR2 reads SVGAGI. The CDR3 is 14 residues long. V trimming: 6 bases; J trimming: 3 bases; junction bases outside the gene matches: 6. CDR3: CASSIQGAGYEQYF. The DNA of the CDR3 is TGTGCCAGCAGCATACAGGGGGCCGGCTACGAGCAGTACTTC.

This clone was picked up a small number of times. This rearrangement joins TRBV28 to TRBJ1-5; TRBD1 agrees at 7 bases. J was trimmed by 5 bases and V by 11 bases; bases with no gene match: 6. The germline CDR1 and CDR2 sequences are MDHEN and SYDVKM. This CDR3 region has 12 residues. CDR3 in DNA: TGTGCCTCCCGGGACAGCGATCAGCCCCAGCATTTT. The encoded protein is CASRDSDQPQHF.

The chain recombines TRBV21-1 with TRBJ1-2; the table's D call, TRBD1, has no DNA check behind it. TRBV21-1 is a recognized pseudogene. This CDR3 region has 15 residues. The CDR3 bases are TGTGCCAGCAGCAAAAGCTGCAGGGGGACCGGGGGCTACACCTTC. It specifies CASSKSCRGTGGYTF.

This clone has more than one count but fewer than ten. The V call is TRBV28, the J call TRBJ1-1, with TRBD1 matching 9 bases. Germline values: CDR1 MDHEN, CDR2 SYDVKM. The V gene end was trimmed by 6 bases and the J gene end by 4 bases; junction bases not matched to a gene: 6. This CDR3 spans 14 amino acids. This chain's CDR3 is CASRETGGATEAFF. CDR3 in DNA: TGTGCCAGCAGAGAGACAGGGGGTGCCACTGAAGCTTTCTTT.

This clone was picked up one time. The chain uses TRBV5-4 and TRBJ2-1; 11 bases agree with TRBD2. Germline CDR1 and CDR2: SGHNT and YYREEE (reference sequence). The V segment lost 3 bases and the J segment 8 bases; nucleotides outside the gene matches: 7. This CDR3 region has 15 residues. This CDR3 reads CASSSGLADLDEQFF. The CDR3 DNA sequence: TGTGCCAGCAGCTCGGGACTAGCGGACTTGGATGAGCAGTTCTTC.

The genes are TRBV4-1 and TRBJ2-1, with D possibly matching TRBD2 (5 bases). Looked up from germline, CDR1 is MGHRA and CDR2 is YSYEKL. V lost 0 bases to trimming and J lost 4 bases, with 10 bases between them. This CDR3 comprises 15 residues. CDR3 region: CASSQDPAAYNEQFF. In DNA form, the CDR3 reads TGCGCCAGCAGCCAAGATCCAGCGGCTTACAATGAGCAGTTCTTC.

The rearrangement links TRBV4-3 to TRBJ2-2, with D possibly being TRBD2 (6 bases). There are 15 residues in the CDR3. Germline V gene sequence: CDR1 LGHNA, CDR2 YSLEER. V was trimmed by 4 bases and J by 4 bases, leaving 13 bases between them. The CDR3 DNA reads as TGCGCCAGCAGCCGAGGGGACTTCACCACCGGGGAGCTGTTTTTT. The encoded protein is CASSRGDFTTGELFF.

The chain uses TRBV28 and TRBJ2-1; 9 bases map to TRBD1. CDR3 length equals 15 residues. V lost 6 bases to trimming and J lost 4 bases; unmatched junction nucleotides: 7. Germline loops: CDR1 MDHEN, CDR2 SYDVKM. CDR3 sequence reads: CASRATGGLYNEQFF. CDR3 nucleotide sequence: TGTGCCAGCAGAGCCACAGGGGGCTTATACAATGAGCAGTTCTTC.

The rearrangement joins TRBV29-1 to TRBJ2-7; D remains ambiguous. The CDR3 spans 11 residues. Per the germline V gene, CDR1 is SQVTM and CDR2 is ANQGSEA. V lost 0 bases and J 6 bases, leaving 6 bases between the germline ends. The CDR3 is CSVEDNGEQYF. The CDR3 bases are TGCAGCGTTGAAGACAACGGCGAGCAGTACTTC.

This chain uses TRBV15 with TRBJ1-2; D is ambiguous. The CDR3 loop spans 14 amino acids. The V gene's germline CDR1 is LNHNV and CDR2 YYDKDF (reference sequence). V gave up 0 bases and J gave up 8 bases, with 13 bases separating them. The DNA of the CDR3 is TGTGCCACCAGCAGAGATCTTGAGGAGTTAGGCTACACCTTC. Protein: CATSRDLEELGYTF.